Listed below are T cell receptor beta chains from one sample, sequenced in a study of blood T cell repertoires in COVID-19. Here immunoSEQ multiplex PCR was the method, and the copy in TCRdb shows in-frame clones only, minus some. The data show 150,000 to 200,000 clones, approximately 88% seen once. Sequenced material: peripheral blood. These receptors all come from a human donor in a cohort sampled during active COVID-19. The conserved cysteine and the conserved F or W are not part of the CDR3 here. The order of the fields is J gene, V gene, D gene, CDR3 protein. A D gene is named only where the DNA matches it firmly.

TRBJ2-2,TRBV6-4,-,ASSDRDTGELF
TRBJ1-3,TRBV3-1/TRBV3-2,-,ASSPTPGNTIY
TRBJ1-5,TRBV19,-,ASREGNQPQH
TRBJ2-7,TRBV5-4,TRBD1,ASSLGGGSIPSYEQY
TRBJ2-7,TRBV30,-,AWSTSGVIFGEQY
TRBJ1-4,TRBV19,TRBD1,ASSIRTGGNEKLF
TRBJ1-6,TRBV4-1,TRBD1,ASSQDPTGASPLH
TRBJ2-2,TRBV28,-,ASSSHPGGSNTGELF
TRBJ1-1,TRBV20-1,-,SATPDTFAF
TRBJ2-7,TRBV3-1/TRBV3-2,TRBD2,ASSQASAGSSYEQY
TRBJ1-1,TRBV10-3,-,ATTRVQGSEAF
TRBJ1-6,TRBV11-2,-,ASSRDYNSPLH
TRBJ2-3,TRBV28,TRBD2,ASGSWTSGGITDTQY
TRBJ1-6,TRBV7-9,-,ASSSTGPNSPLH
TRBJ2-2,TRBV12-3/TRBV12-4,-,ASSLFSGELF
TRBJ2-5,TRBV19,-,ASRRRDTEETQY
TRBJ1-2,TRBV12-5,-,ASGFQGTNYGYT
TRBJ2-5,TRBV5-1,TRBD1,ASSPGGLYETQY
TRBJ2-3,TRBV3-1/TRBV3-2,-,ASSRNSGLRTDTQY
TRBJ2-7,TRBV21-1,-,ASSKGGQVSYEQY
TRBJ1-2,TRBV24-1,-,ATSDDQGYGYT
TRBJ1-4,TRBV11-2,-,ASSLDPGAREKLF
TRBJ1-4,TRBV30,TRBD1,AWTPGTGKTTNEKLF
TRBJ2-7,TRBV19,TRBD1,ASSSRDSSYEQY
TRBJ1-2,TRBV3-1/TRBV3-2,TRBD1,ASSPTGAEGYT
TRBJ1-5,TRBV6-6,TRBD1,ASSYNRGRGNQPQH
TRBJ1-4,TRBV5-6,TRBD1,ASSWGQTNEKLF
TRBJ2-1,TRBV27,TRBD1,ASSWEREGQGAYEQF
TRBJ2-5,TRBV25-1,-,ASKGERTAFQETQY
TRBJ2-2,TRBV2,-,ASSAKQRQTGELF
TRBJ2-7,TRBV6-6,-,ASSYPMAPYEQY
TRBJ2-7,TRBV15,-,ATSRDRGFAGEQY
TRBJ2-3,TRBV19,TRBD1,ASSTTTGVTDTQY
TRBJ2-7,TRBV6-2/TRBV6-3,-,ASSTSSARYEQY
TRBJ1-1,TRBV6-4,-,ASSETLGGRAF
TRBJ1-5,TRBV12-3/TRBV12-4,TRBD1,ASTGTANQPQH
TRBJ2-7,TRBV7-9,TRBD2,ASSLDGTSDSYEQY
TRBJ2-1,TRBV5-8,TRBD2,ASSSSGKSSYNEQF
TRBJ2-1,TRBV5-1,-,ASSKGAGIYNEQF
TRBJ2-7,TRBV27,TRBD2,ASSFAGVWYEQY
TRBJ1-1,TRBV10-3,-,AISGQAQGNTEAF
TRBJ1-3,TRBV5-5,-,ASSQRPGDSGNTIY
TRBJ2-7,TRBV5-1,TRBD1,ASSRDRGLYEQY
TRBJ1-2,TRBV7-2,-,ASSLSSSRAANYGYT
TRBJ2-7,TRBV19,TRBD2,ASSTTGTSLTEQY